This T cell receptor beta chain was identified during a study of cytomegalovirus exposure and HLA in healthy donors. In the study overall: An earlier analysis identified 117 million unique TCR beta sequences in 170 million or so T cells.

Primers included in the PCR were 60 Vbeta and 13 Jbeta primers. Sequenced by immunoSEQ multiplex PCR; TCRdb stores in-frame clones only, minus some. The sample consists of approximately 180,000 clones, roughly 86% of them appearing once. Germline trimming cut 4 bases from V and 1 base from J; bases unmatched to any gene: 5. CDR3 size: 16 residues. Looked up from germline, CDR1 is MNHEY and CDR2 is SVGAGI. The origin of this receptor is a woman under 30 in good health and CMV-seronegative. The chain carries TRBV6-5 and TRBJ2-7, with 12 bases that match TRBD2. The sequencing input was PBMCs. The CDR3 here is CASSSTSGGPSYEQYF. CDR3 in DNA: TGTGCCAGCAGTTCGACTAGCGGGGGACCTTCCTACGAGCAGTACTTC.